These T cell receptor beta chains were read from a single sample in a study of OX40 agonist ivuxolimab in advanced cancers. Generated by immunoSEQ multiplex PCR, the TCRdb table keeps only in-frame clones and is missing some. The sample has 65,000 to 80,000 clones, about nine tenths seen once. Sample: CD4+ or CD8+ T cells sorted from blood, taken in a trial of the OX40 agonist ivuxolimab. Receptors originate from an adult with an advanced solid tumor such as melanoma, head and neck, liver or kidney cancer. Each CDR3 is given with its conserved first and last residue. The order of the fields is D gene, clone size, J gene, V gene, CDR3 DNA, CDR3 protein. D genes are given only for firm matches. Clone size is given for some rows only: seen once, a few or many times, or a class if the clone is expanded.

NA	NA	TRBJ2-1	TRBV15	TGTGCCACCAGCAGAGATCCTGGGGGGCCAACCTACAATGAGCAGTTCTTC	CATSRDPGGPTYNEQFF
NA	NA	TRBJ2-1	TRBV7-3	TGTGCCAGCAGCTTAAGTTCCGTCCCCCTCAATGAGCAGTTCTTC	CASSLSSVPLNEQFF
NA	NA	TRBJ1-3	TRBV19	TGTGCCAGTAGGTTACGGACCTCTGGAGGAAACACCATATATTTT	CASRLRTSGGNTIYF
TRBD1	NA	TRBJ2-3	TRBV28	TGTGCCAGCAGTGGAAAGGACAGGGGGCTTGGCGATACGCAGTATTTT	CASSGKDRGLGDTQYF
NA	NA	TRBJ1-3	TRBV5-5	TGTGCCAGCAGCTTGGCCGGCCCCCGCTCCCACTCTGGAAACACCATATATTTT	CASSLAGPRSHSGNTIYF
NA	NA	TRBJ2-1	TRBV11-3	TGTGCCAGCAGCTTACTTAGTTACGACCCCTCCTACAATGAGCAGTTCTTC	CASSLLSYDPSYNEQFF
NA	NA	TRBJ2-7	TRBV28	NA	CASSSSGEAYYEQYF
NA	NA	TRBJ1-5	TRBV6-5	TGTGCCAGCAGTAGACAGGAGCGGCAGCCCCAGCATTTT	CASSRQERQPQHF
NA	once	TRBJ1-5	TRBV28	TGTGCCAGCAAAGGGGGGGGTTTGGAACAGCCCCAGCATTTT	CASKGGGLEQPQHF
TRBD2	NA	TRBJ2-3	TRBV4-1	TGCGCCAGCAGCCAAGGACTAGCGGGAGATACGCAGTATTTT	CASSQGLAGDTQYF
NA	few	TRBJ1-3	TRBV18	TGTGCCAGCTCACCAATTGTCACAGAACGAGGCCCTGGAAACACCATATATTTT	CASSPIVTERGPGNTIYF
TRBD2	NA	TRBJ2-3	TRBV9	TGTGCCAGCAGCGTAAGGCGGGAGGGCGGAGATACGCAGTATTTT	CASSVRREGGDTQYF
TRBD1	NA	TRBJ2-2	TRBV18	TGTGCCAGATCCCATTATGACAGGGGGCAGAGCCAGAACACCGGGGAGCTGTTTTTT	CARSHYDRGQSQNTGELFF
TRBD1	NA	TRBJ1-5	TRBV28	TGTGCCAGCAGCTCGACAGGGGGTAGCAATCAGCCCCAGCATTTT	CASSSTGGSNQPQHF
NA	NA	TRBJ1-2	TRBV4-2	TGTGCCAGCAGCCAGACGACAGCTAACTATGGCTACACCTTC	CASSQTTANYGYTF
TRBD2	NA	TRBJ2-1	TRBV18	TGTGCCAGCTCACCACCGGCTAGCGGGACCGAGCAGTTCTTC	CASSPPASGTEQFF
TRBD2	NA	TRBJ2-3	TRBV6-1	TGTGCCAGCAGAATAGACGCGGGAGGAAGAGATACGCAGTATTTT	CASRIDAGGRDTQYF
NA	once	TRBJ2-1	TRBV7-9	TGTGCCAGCAGCGTAAGGGCTTACAATGAGCAGTTCTTC	CASSVRAYNEQFF
NA	NA	TRBJ2-5	TRBV5-1	TGCGCCAGCAGCTCCGTACAGAACCACCAAGAGACCCAGTACTTC	CASSSVQNHQETQYF
NA	NA	TRBJ2-1	TRBV7-9	TGTGCCAGCAGCTTATTCGAGGGAACGGATGAGCAGTTCTTC	CASSLFEGTDEQFF
TRBD1	NA	TRBJ1-1	TRBV18	TGTGCCAGCTCACCACAGGGACAGGGGGCCACTGAAGCTTTCTTT	CASSPQGQGATEAFF
NA	NA	TRBJ2-5	TRBV5-6	TGTGCCAGCAGCTTGGTGGGCCGAGAGTACTTC	CASSLVGREYF
NA	NA	TRBJ1-5	TRBV10-3	TGTGCCATCAGTGAAAGGCCAAGCAATCAGCCCCAGCATTTT	CAISERPSNQPQHF
NA	NA	TRBJ2-1	TRBV6-5	TGTGCCAGCAGTTACGTCTCTGGACGGGGTCACAATGAGCAGTTCTTC	CASSYVSGRGHNEQFF
NA	NA	TRBJ1-4	TRBV2	TGTGCCAGCAGTGACCGACCGCCCAACAATGAAAAACTGTTTTTT	CASSDRPPNNEKLFF
NA	NA	TRBJ2-7	TRBV5-4	TGTGCCAGCAGCTTGGGGTACGAGCAGTACTTC	CASSLGYEQYF
TRBD2	NA	TRBJ2-7	TRBV5-1	TGCGCCAGCAGCTTGGAACCCGGGGCTAGCGGGAGGGGCGAGCAGTACTTC	CASSLEPGASGRGEQYF
NA	NA	TRBJ2-5	TRBV29-1	TGCAGCGTTGACCCGGGAACGTTGGAGACCCAGTACTTC	CSVDPGTLETQYF
NA	NA	TRBJ2-7	TRBV12-1	TGTGCCAGCAGCTTTGTATCTCGTCTGCAACCCTACGAGCAGTACTTC	CASSFVSRLQPYEQYF
TRBD1	NA	TRBJ2-5	TRBV6-5	TGTGCCAGCAGTTTTCTTCAGGGGGTGGAGACCCAGTACTTC	CASSFLQGVETQYF
NA	NA	TRBJ1-1	TRBV4-1	TGCGCCAGCAGCCCGCCGGACGTACCCCCGAACACTGAAGCTTTCTTT	CASSPPDVPPNTEAFF
NA	NA	TRBJ1-4	TRBV6-1	TGTGCCAGCGCAGGGACACCTAATGAAAAACTGTTTTTT	CASAGTPNEKLFF
TRBD1	NA	TRBJ1-2	TRBV5-6	TGTGCCAGCAGCCTGGGACAGGGGGACCCTTTCTATGGCTACACCTTC	CASSLGQGDPFYGYTF
NA	few	TRBJ1-3	TRBV5-1	TGCGCCAGCAGCTTGGTGGCAGGGGCTGGAAACACCATATATTTT	CASSLVAGAGNTIYF
TRBD1	NA	TRBJ1-2	TRBV28	TGTGCCAGCAGTCCTTTTACTACCAAGGACAGGGCTGGGTATGGCTACACCTTC	CASSPFTTKDRAGYGYTF
TRBD1	NA	TRBJ2-2	TRBV7-2	TGTGCCAGCAGCGCTATCGCCGGGACAGGGAACACCGGGGAGCTGTTTTTT	CASSAIAGTGNTGELFF
NA	NA	TRBJ1-6	TRBV19	TGTGCCAGTAGTATCCGGCAGTATGACTCACCCCTCCACTTT	CASSIRQYDSPLHF
NA	NA	TRBJ2-3	TRBV5-1	TGCGCCAGCAGCGGGGGGCGGACTGGTGGAGATACGCAGTATTTT	CASSGGRTGGDTQYF
NA	NA	TRBJ1-5	TRBV19	TGTGCCAGTACTACTGTTGCTGGGGGCAATCAGCCCCAGCATTTT	CASTTVAGGNQPQHF
NA	NA	TRBJ2-2	TRBV19	TGTGCCAGTAGTATGCGGAAGAGCCACACCGGGGAGCTGTTTTTT	CASSMRKSHTGELFF
NA	NA	TRBJ2-4	TRBV6-6	TGTGCCAGCAACCCAGGCGGGAACATTCAGTACTTC	CASNPGGNIQYF
NA	NA	TRBJ2-5	TRBV7-9	TGTGCCAGCAGCTTAGATGGGACAGAGACCCAGTACTTC	CASSLDGTETQYF
NA	NA	TRBJ1-3	TRBV2	TGTGCCAGCATTGAGGCCAGGGGAGGAAACACCATATATTTT	CASIEARGGNTIYF
NA	once	TRBJ1-5	TRBV5-5	TGTGCCAGCAGTCGGCTGGGCAATCAGCCCCAGCATTTT	CASSRLGNQPQHF